This T cell receptor (beta chain) was captured in a study of T cells in Graves' hyperthyroidism and ophthalmopathy. This clonotype was counted many times. The V end was cut by 6 bases, the J end by 6 bases, with 18 bases between. The CDR3 spans 15 residues. CDR1 and CDR2 (germline): KGHSH, LQKENI. Researchers took RNA transcripts and amplified the TCR beta CDR3 regions from them. With the HTBI primer set, the TCR CDR3 went through a first round of RT-PCR. MiXCR, applied by TCRdb to the multiplex PCR reads, yields one record per CDR3 protein. The profile covers more than 300,000 distinct CDR3 sequences, with 18% appearing a single time and 35% to 45% taken by the ten largest.

The source is a young man with Graves' ophthalmopathy. Sequencing was done on a sample of blood. The V call is TRBV18, the J call TRBJ1-5; the D is unclear. In DNA form, the CDR3 reads TGTGCCAGCTCGCGTCTAAGGAGGGTAGCTCAGCCCCAGCATTTT. Translating it yields CASSRLRRVAQPQHF. Based on the CDR3 plus reference TRBV18 and TRBJ1-5, the full variable domain is NAGVMQNPRHLVRRRGQEARLRCSPMKGHSHVYWYRQLPEEGLKFMVYLQKENIIDESGMPKERFSAEFPKEGPSILRIQQVVRGDSAAYFCASSRLRRVAQPQHFGDGTRLSIL.